The 5 T cell receptor beta chains given below trace back to one sample, sequenced in a study of identical twins. TCRdb called the 5' RACE reads again in MiXCR, with one record for every CDR3 protein. This table holds 1.5 million to 2 million distinct CDR3 sequences, 32% found once. Sequenced sample: cord blood. These receptors originate from a newborn girl in good health.

This clonotype was detected only a few times. The rearrangement uses TRBV10-3 and TRBJ2-1; no reliable D call. This CDR3 spans 14 amino acids. The V and J ends lost 2 bases and 5 bases respectively, with 10 bases between them. Germline V gene lookup returns CDR1 ENHRY and CDR2 SYGVKD. The CDR3 here is CAISEGGPNNEQFF. The CDR3 bases are TGTGCCATCAGTGAGGGCGGTCCGAACAATGAGCAGTTCTTC.

The chain couples TRBV4-2 to TRBJ2-1; 8 bases fit TRBD2. This CDR3 is 16 amino acids long. Per germline, CDR1 LGHNA and CDR2 YNFKEQ. V lost 0 bases and J lost 4; bases outside the gene matches: 5. The CDR3 is CASSQDTSGVYNEQFF. The CDR3 nucleotides are TGTGCCAGCAGCCAAGACACTAGCGGAGTTTACAATGAGCAGTTCTTC.

V and J are TRBV20-1 and TRBJ1-5; D remains ambiguous. The CDR3 spans 14 residues. The germline V gene encodes CDR1 DFQATT and CDR2 SNEGSKA (reference sequence). V was shortened by 0 bases and J by 10 bases, with 16 bases between the two germline ends. CDR3 region: CSARDWAVGKPQHF. CDR3 coding DNA: TGCAGTGCTAGAGATTGGGCAGTTGGGAAACCCCAGCATTTT.

This clonotype came up many times. The chain has TRBV29-1 and TRBJ2-5, with 10 bases identical to TRBD1. Germline V gene lookup returns CDR1 SQVTM and CDR2 ANQGSEA. The CDR3 runs 12 residues. With V trimmed by 7 bases and J by 5 bases, 4 bases remained unmatched. CDR3 in DNA: TGCAGCGGACAGGGGGCAAGGGAGACCCAGTACTTC. Protein: CSGQGARETQYF.

In regard to this clonotype: With a much larger clone just one base away, this may be a read error. The chain links TRBV7-8 to TRBJ2-7; 9 bases line up with TRBD1. The V gene's germline CDR1 is SGHVS and CDR2 FQNEAQ. The CDR3 consists of 14 residues. The CDR3 reads CASGLATGGYEQYF. The DNA for the CDR3 is TGTGCCAGCGGCTTAGCGACAGGGGGCTACGAGCAGTACTTC.